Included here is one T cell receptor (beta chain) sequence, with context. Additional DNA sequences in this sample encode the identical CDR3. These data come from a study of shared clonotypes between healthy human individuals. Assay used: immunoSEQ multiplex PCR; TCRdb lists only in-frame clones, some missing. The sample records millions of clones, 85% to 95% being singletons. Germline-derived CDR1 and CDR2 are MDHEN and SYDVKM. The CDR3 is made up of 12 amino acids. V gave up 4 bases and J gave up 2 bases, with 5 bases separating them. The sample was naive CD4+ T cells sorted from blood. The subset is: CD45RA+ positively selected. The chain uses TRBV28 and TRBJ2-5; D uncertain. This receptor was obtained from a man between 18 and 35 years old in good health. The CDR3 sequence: CASSWYQETQYF. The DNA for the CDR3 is TGTGCCAGCAGTTGGTATCAAGAGACCCAGTACTTC.